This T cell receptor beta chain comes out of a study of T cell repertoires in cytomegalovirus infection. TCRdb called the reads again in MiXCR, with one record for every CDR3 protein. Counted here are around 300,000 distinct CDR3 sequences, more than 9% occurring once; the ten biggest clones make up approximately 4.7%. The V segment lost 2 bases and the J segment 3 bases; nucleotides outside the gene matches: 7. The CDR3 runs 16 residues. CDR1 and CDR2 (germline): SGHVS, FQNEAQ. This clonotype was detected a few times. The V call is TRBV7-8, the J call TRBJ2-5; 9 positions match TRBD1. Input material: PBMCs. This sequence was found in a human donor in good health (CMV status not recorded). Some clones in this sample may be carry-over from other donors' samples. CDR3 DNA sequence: TGTGCCAGCAGCTTACTGATGGGACAGGGAAAAGAGACCCAGTACTTC. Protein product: CASSLLMGQGKETQYF. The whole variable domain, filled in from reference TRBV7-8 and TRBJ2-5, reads GAGVSQSPRYKVAKRGQDVALRCDPISGHVSLFWYQQALGQGPEFLTYFQNEAQLDKSGLPSDRFFAERPEGSVSTLKIQRTQQEDSAVYLCASSLLMGQGKETQYFGPGTRLLVL.